The sequence of this TCR beta chain was determined in a study of blood T cell repertoires in COVID-19. Across the study: Collection of acute and convalescent COVID-19 samples took place in the United States, Italy and Spain. PBMCs, B-cell-depleted T cells, or T cells provided the cDNA or gDNA that made up the material.

Seattle's cohort entered during active infection and was followed longitudinally. Per the authors' pipeline: Estimated nucleated cell counts came from reference gene primer amplification. Method: immunoSEQ multiplex PCR; TCRdb's copy keeps in-frame clones and lacks some. V and J calls plus clone size are reproduced from that table; the DNA served to infer D and trimming. The sample has roughly 400,000 clones, about 89% seen once; the top ten hold 2.3%. The specimen was peripheral blood. This sequence was found in a woman aged 55-69 years with COVID-19, enrolled during active disease.

The CDR3 loop reads CASSLNRKNSPLHF. The DNA for the CDR3 is TGTGCCAGCAGCCTCAACAGGAAAAATTCACCCCTCCACTTT. V usage is TRBV9 and J usage is TRBJ1-6, with D possibly being TRBD1 (5 bases). The CDR3 sequence is 14 residues long. Germline V lookup: CDR1 SGDLS, CDR2 YYNGEE. Trimming left V 4 bases short and J 7 bases short, with 12 bases between.